Shown below are 30 T cell receptor beta chains from a single sample sequenced in a study of long-term antiretroviral therapy in people with HIV. The libraries were made with immunoSEQ v3.0 at survey level. Produced via immunoSEQ multiplex PCR; TCRdb's table is partial and in-frame only. This table holds tens of thousands of clones, about 95% found once. The sequenced sample was unsorted PBMCs, obtained 3.7 years after starting antiretroviral therapy. These TCRs come from a woman aged 45 to 65 with HIV.

The table lists this clone with a few counts. V is TRBV14 and J is TRBJ1-1; 7 bases align to TRBD1. V lost 1 base and J lost 10; bases outside the gene matches: 6. Germline values: CDR1 SGHDN, CDR2 FVKESK. The CDR3 loop spans 13 amino acids. The CDR3 protein is CASSQAGGGGAFF. The CDR3 DNA follows: TGTGCCAGCAGCCAAGCAGGGGGAGGAGGAGCTTTCTTT.

This chain uses TRBV7-2 with TRBJ2-5, with D perhaps being TRBD1 or TRBD2 (5 bases each). CDR3 length equals 13 residues. Germline lookup yields CDR1 SGHTA and CDR2 FQGNSA. Trimming removed 4 bases at V and 7 bases at J, with 13 bases between. This chain's CDR3 is CASSSTTGGTQYF. For the CDR3, the DNA is TGTGCCAGCAGCTCCACCACAGGAGGGACCCAGTACTTC.

The V call is TRBV5-6, the J call TRBJ2-7; unclear D gene. Germline-derived CDR1 and CDR2 are SGHDT and YYEEEE. V was cut by 6 bases and J by 0 bases, with 4 bases left in between. The CDR3 length is 11 residues. The CDR3 region has the DNA TGTGCCAGCACTAGCTCCTACGAGCAGTACTTC. Its protein is CASTSSYEQYF.

Only a few counts were recorded for this clone. This chain links TRBV6-5 with TRBJ1-2; the D gene is possibly TRBD1 (6 bases). The germline CDR1 and CDR2 sequences are MNHEY and SVGAGI. Between the trimmed V and J ends, which lost 5 bases and 8 bases, there was a span of 21 bases. CDR3 length equals 15 residues. The CDR3, as DNA: TGTGCCAGCAGTCGTCCCGGGACACATAAGATGGGCTACACCTTC. Encoded protein: CASSRPGTHKMGYTF.

The rearrangement uses TRBV10-1 and TRBJ2-1; the D gene is possibly TRBD1 (5 bases). The length of the CDR3 is 15 residues. Trimming left V 3 bases short and J 2 bases short, with 11 bases between. Germline-derived CDR1 and CDR2 are WNHNN and SYGVQD (reference sequence). This CDR3 reads CASSDGAGPYNEQFF. DNA for the CDR3: TGCGCCAGCAGTGATGGGGCAGGTCCCTACAATGAGCAGTTCTTC.

V and J are TRBV10-3 and TRBJ2-5; D is possibly TRBD1 (5 bases). Germline loops: CDR1 ENHRY, CDR2 SYGVKD. This CDR3 has 13 residues. Trimming pared 5 bases from V and 5 bases from J, leaving 12 bases between. CDR3 sequence: CAISLGPKETQYF. The CDR3 DNA follows: TGTGCCATCAGTCTGGGGCCAAAGGAGACCCAGTACTTC.

The chain links TRBV19 to TRBJ1-4; D unresolved. V lost 3 bases and J 0 bases, leaving 5 bases between the germline ends. CDR3 length: 14 residues. Germline V gene lookup returns CDR1 LNHDA and CDR2 SQIVND (reference sequence). This CDR3 reads CASSMTSTNEKLFF. In DNA form, the CDR3 reads TGTGCCAGTAGTATGACATCAACTAATGAAAAACTGTTTTTT.

This clone was found a few times. This chain uses TRBV30 with TRBJ1-4; a weak D match, TRBD1 (6 bases). The ends were cut back, 3 bases at V and 5 bases at J, with 13 bases in the middle. The CDR3 is 14 amino acids. The germline gives CDR1 GTSNPN, CDR2 SVGIG (reference sequence). The CDR3 spells CAWSGGQENEKLFF. CDR3 nucleotide sequence: TGTGCCTGGAGCGGGGGGCAAGAAAATGAAAAACTGTTTTTT. Together with reference TRBV30 and TRBJ1-4, the CDR3 gives the full variable domain: SQTIHQWPATLVQPVGSPLSLECTVEGTSNPNLYWYRQAAGRGLQLLFYSVGIGQISSEVPQNLSASRPQDRQFILSSKKLLLSDSGFYLCAWSGGQENEKLFFGSGTQLSVL.

The chain combines TRBV6-6 with TRBJ2-2, with TRBD2 matching 8 bases. V lost 2 bases and J lost 1; bases outside the gene matches: 3. The CDR3 covers 16 residues. Germline-derived CDR1 and CDR2 are MNHNY and SVGAGI (reference sequence). CDR3 protein: CASSYSLAGNTGELFF. In nucleotides, the CDR3 is TGTGCCAGCAGTTACAGTCTAGCGGGGAACACCGGGGAGCTGTTTTTT.

The J gene is TRBJ1-1, the V gene TRBV5-5; no reliable D call. CDR3 size: 13 residues. Trimming removed 3 bases from V and 1 base from J, with 7 bases in between. The germline V gene has CDR1 SGHKS and CDR2 YYEKEE (reference sequence). CDR3 protein: CASSSSPNTEAFF. Written as DNA, the CDR3 is TGTGCCAGCAGCTCGTCCCCGAACACTGAAGCTTTCTTT.

The J gene is TRBJ2-3, the V gene TRBV7-2; the D gene is possibly TRBD2 (7 bases). The germline CDR1 and CDR2 sequences are SGHTA and FQGNSA. Trimming shortened V by 2 bases and J by 1 base, and 10 bases separated the two germline ends. This CDR3 is 15 amino acids long. The CDR3, as DNA: TGTGCCAGCAGCTTAAGGGGGGGCGGCACAGATACGCAGTATTTT. Protein product: CASSLRGGGTDTQYF.

The V gene is TRBV11-2, the J gene TRBJ2-3, with 10 bases identical to TRBD2. V was clipped by 1 base and J by 1 base; unmatched bases: 5. Germline values: CDR1 SGHAT, CDR2 FQNNGV. The CDR3 runs 17 residues. The CDR3 sequence: CASSLGTSGEGTDTQYF. The CDR3 nucleotides read TGTGCCAGCAGCTTAGGAACTAGCGGGGAAGGCACAGATACGCAGTATTTT. The full variable domain, its missing parts supplied by reference TRBV11-2 and TRBJ2-3, is EAGVAQSPRYKIIEKRQSVAFWCNPISGHATLYWYQQILGQGPKLLIQFQNNGVVDDSQLPKDRFSAERLKGVDSTLKIQPAKLEDSAVYLCASSLGTSGEGTDTQYFGPGTRLTVL.

This rearrangement joins TRBV6-1 to TRBJ1-2, with 9 bases aligning to TRBD1. Trimming cost V 7 bases and J 6 bases; bases outside gene matches: 9. CDR3 size: 14 residues. The germline gives CDR1 MNHNS, CDR2 SASEGT. CDR3 sequence reads: CASTTTGGWDGYTF. The CDR3 nucleotides are TGTGCCAGCACTACAACAGGGGGCTGGGATGGCTACACCTTC.

The chain uses TRBV5-4 and TRBJ2-7, with 10 bases fitting TRBD2. With 1 base clipped from V and 2 bases from J, the junction kept 3 bases outside the gene matches. Germline CDR1 reads SGHNT; CDR2 reads YYREEE (reference sequence). The CDR3 runs to 15 residues. CDR3 loop: CASSLNSGGAYEQYF. Written as DNA, the CDR3 is TGTGCCAGCAGCTTGAACAGCGGGGGGGCCTACGAGCAGTACTTC.

The CDR3 DNA follows: TGTGCCAGCAGCTTTATGTACGGGACTAAAGAATGCGACGAGCAGTACTTC. It is translated as CASSFMYGTKECDEQYF. J is TRBJ2-7 and V is TRBV7-9; 7 nucleotides align to TRBD2. The CDR3 covers 17 residues. The V gene's germline CDR1 is SEHNR and CDR2 FQNEAQ (reference sequence). V shed 3 bases and J 5 bases; nucleotides not matched to a gene: 16.

The chain has TRBV21-1 and TRBJ1-1; the DNA was not compared with TRBD1, the D call given in the table. TRBV21-1 is an annotated pseudogene. There are 16 residues in the CDR3. This CDR3 is CASSKGRGSANTEAFF. The CDR3 DNA sequence: TGTGCCAGCAGCAAAGGTAGGGGGTCCGCCAACACTGAAGCTTTCTTT.

The V call is TRBV2, the J call TRBJ2-7; D is ambiguous. CDR3 length: 14 residues. CDR1 and CDR2 (germline): SNHLY, FYNNEI. V was shortened by 3 bases and J by 2 bases, with 11 bases between the two germline ends. The CDR3 bases are TGTGCCAGCAGTGACTTTGGTCCTGCCTACGAGCAGTACTTC. Translation gives CASSDFGPAYEQYF.

The gene calls are TRBV10-3 and TRBJ1-1; 7 positions match TRBD1. After removal of 4 bases from V and 1 base from J, the junction contained 3 bases not matched to a gene. The CDR3 extends over 14 amino acids. Germline loops: CDR1 ENHRY, CDR2 SYGVKD. CDR3 loop: CAISGTGQNTEAFF. Here the CDR3 DNA reads TGTGCCATCAGTGGGACAGGACAGAACACTGAAGCTTTCTTT.

The gene calls are TRBV6-1 and TRBJ1-2; D is undetermined. CDR1 MNHNS and CDR2 SASEGT come from the germline V gene. V lost 2 bases and J lost 8, with 12 bases in between. This CDR3 spans 13 amino acids. The CDR3 loop is CASSEPDGRGYTF. Written as DNA, the CDR3 is TGTGCCAGCAGTGAACCAGACGGGCGGGGCTACACCTTC.

V gene TRBV6-5 combines with J gene TRBJ1-4; D may be TRBD1 (5 bases). Trimming took off 6 bases at V and 8 bases at J, with 19 bases between the two ends. From germline, CDR1 is MNHEY and CDR2 SVGAGI. This CDR3 is 15 amino acids long. CDR3 sequence: CASRGPLRGEEKLFF. CDR3 DNA: TGTGCCAGCAGGGGACCCCTACGGGGCGAAGAAAAACTGTTTTTT.

This clone has more than one count but fewer than ten. This sequence joins TRBV10-3 and TRBJ1-2, with D possibly TRBD1 on 5 matching bases. V lost 10 bases and J lost 6, with 12 bases in between. Germline V gene sequence: CDR1 ENHRY, CDR2 SYGVKD. The CDR3 extends over 11 amino acids. The CDR3: CATQGDDGYTF. CDR3 nucleotide sequence: TGTGCCACCCAGGGAGACGATGGCTACACCTTC.

The chain is built from TRBV27 and TRBJ1-4; tentative D call: TRBD1 (5 bases). Per germline, CDR1 MNHEY and CDR2 SMNVEV (reference sequence). This CDR3 comprises 14 residues. Trimming pared 6 bases from V and 0 bases from J, leaving 8 bases between. The CDR3 DNA sequence: TGTGCCAGCAGCCGAGGGGCAACTAATGAAAAACTGTTTTTT. Residues: CASSRGATNEKLFF.

This chain joins TRBV7-3 and TRBJ1-4, with a tentative D call TRBD1 (5 bases). V lost 2 bases and J 11 bases, leaving 12 bases between the germline ends. The CDR3 sequence is 13 residues long. Germline CDR1 and CDR2: SGHTA and FQGTGA. The CDR3 nucleotides read TGTGCCAGCAGCTTAGGTACAGGCGGGAAACTGTTTTTT. Encoded protein: CASSLGTGGKLFF. The whole variable domain, filled in from reference TRBV7-3 and TRBJ1-4, reads GAGVSQTPSNKVTEKGKYVELRCDPISGHTALYWYRQSLGQGPEFLIYFQGTGAADDSGLPNDRFFAVRPEGSVSTLKIQRTERGDSAVYLCASSLGTGGKLFFGSGTQLSVL.

V is TRBV15 and J is TRBJ2-3, with D possibly matching TRBD1 (6 bases). The germline gives CDR1 LNHNV, CDR2 YYDKDF (reference sequence). V was pared by 6 bases and J by 3 bases, with 10 bases between. There are 13 residues in the CDR3. In DNA form, the CDR3 reads TGTGCCACCAGGCAGGGGATTACAGATACGCAGTATTTT. It translates to CATRQGITDTQYF. The full variable domain, its missing parts supplied by reference TRBV15 and TRBJ2-3, is DAMVIQNPRYQVTQFGKPVTLSCSQTLNHNVMYWYQQKSSQAPKLLFHYYDKDFNNEADTPDNFQSRRPNTSFCFLDIRSPGLGDTAMYLCATRQGITDTQYFGPGTRLTVL.

The V and J genes are TRBV27 and TRBJ2-2, with TRBD1 matching 9 bases. CDR1 and CDR2 from the germline V gene are MNHEY and SMNVEV (reference sequence). The V segment lost 6 bases and the J segment 3 bases; nucleotides outside the gene matches: 5. The CDR3 is 15 residues long. CDR3 nucleotide sequence: TGTGCCAGCAGGTCGGGACAGGGTTACACCGGGGAGCTGTTTTTT. This gives the protein CASRSGQGYTGELFF.

The sample holds a few counts of this clone. The chain recombines TRBV5-6 with TRBJ1-6, with 9 bases lining up with TRBD1. V was pared by 0 bases and J by 9 bases, with 4 bases of the junction left unmatched. The germline gives CDR1 SGHDT, CDR2 YYEEEE. The CDR3 is 15 residues long. CDR3 sequence reads: CASSLGTGAASPLHF. The CDR3 bases are TGTGCCAGCAGCTTGGGGACAGGGGCGGCTTCACCCCTCCACTTT.

CDR3 residues: CASSPDREGTGELFF. The CDR3 DNA follows: TGTGCCAGCAGCCCGGACAGGGAAGGCACCGGGGAGCTGTTTTTT. The chain carries TRBV16 and TRBJ2-2, with 8 bases matching TRBD1. The junction had 5 bases not matched to a gene; V was cut back by 4 bases and J by 4 bases. The germline gives CDR1 KGHSY, CDR2 FQNENV. The CDR3 runs 15 residues.

The rearrangement joins TRBV10-2 to TRBJ2-2; unclear D gene. V lost 7 bases and J lost 6, with 15 bases in between. CDR1 is WSHSY, CDR2 SAAADI, per germline. The CDR3 spans 14 residues. CDR3 sequence: CASTELPRAGELFF. The CDR3 nucleotides are TGCGCCAGCACCGAACTTCCCCGGGCCGGGGAGCTGTTTTTT.

The chain joins TRBV6-5 to TRBJ2-2; a possible D gene is TRBD2 (5 bases). Between the trimmed V and J ends, which lost 5 bases and 6 bases, there was a span of 13 bases. Per germline, CDR1 MNHEY and CDR2 SVGAGI. This CDR3 region has 14 residues. CDR3 region: CASSTETRPGELFF. The CDR3 nucleotides read TGTGCCAGCAGTACAGAAACTAGGCCCGGGGAGCTGTTTTTT.

The V call is TRBV10-1, the J call TRBJ2-3; 7 bases are shared with TRBD1. V lost 6 bases and J lost 5; bases outside the gene matches: 11. CDR1 WNHNN and CDR2 SYGVQD come from the germline V gene (reference sequence). This CDR3 contains 15 residues. The CDR3 bases are TGCGCCAGCAGCGATTTTTACAGGGGAAAAGATACGCAGTATTTT. It encodes CASSDFYRGKDTQYF.